This entry lists 15 T cell receptor beta chains sequenced from one sample in a study of T cells after posttransplantation cyclophosphamide. The method was immunoSEQ multiplex PCR; TCRdb's version includes in-frame clones alone and lacks a portion of them. Altogether about 28,000 clones are present, around 86% being singletons, with the ten largest covering less than 3.5%. The source material was PBMCs. The source is a man aged 45-60 years.

The genes are TRBV18 and TRBJ1-2; the match to TRBD1 covers 8 bases. CDR1 KGHSH and CDR2 LQKENI come from the germline V gene. The CDR3 covers 12 residues. The V segment lost 6 bases and the J segment 4 bases; nucleotides outside the gene matches: 1. CDR3 in amino acids: CASSGTGYGYTF. Here the CDR3 DNA reads TGTGCCAGCTCGGGGACAGGCTATGGCTACACCTTC.

V gene TRBV5-5 combines with J gene TRBJ2-7, with D maybe TRBD1 (6 bases). V lost 4 bases, J lost 4 bases, and 9 bases lay in between. The germline V gene has CDR1 SGHKS and CDR2 YYEKEE (reference sequence). The CDR3 sequence is 12 residues long. The CDR3 reads CASSAQGYEQYF. The CDR3 region has the DNA TGTGCCAGCAGCGCACAGGGATACGAGCAGTACTTC.

This chain links TRBV6-6 with TRBJ1-5; D remains unclear. CDR1 is MNHNY, CDR2 SVGAGI, per germline (reference sequence). V lost 5 bases and J lost 9, with 8 bases in between. CDR3 length equals 11 residues. The CDR3 DNA reads as TGTGCCAGCAGTCAAGGGAGGCCCCAGCATTTT. Translating gives CASSQGRPQHF.

The rearrangement uses TRBV5-1 and TRBJ2-1, with 8 bases fitting TRBD1. The V gene end was trimmed by 4 bases and the J gene end by 6 bases; junction bases not matched to a gene: 6. Looked up from germline, CDR1 is SGHRS and CDR2 is YFSETQ. The CDR3 totals 14 residues. The DNA for the CDR3 is TGCGCCAGCAGCGCAGGGGGCGCCCCCAATGAGCAGTTCTTC. Protein sequence: CASSAGGAPNEQFF.

This clone was counted a single time. The CDR3 sequence: CASSEVRSNQPQHF. In nucleotides, the CDR3 is TGTGCCAGCAGTGAAGTGAGGAGCAATCAGCCCCAGCATTTT. The rearrangement links TRBV6-1 to TRBJ1-5; D remains ambiguous. CDR1 MNHNS and CDR2 SASEGT come from the germline V gene. The CDR3 is 14 residues long. V shed 1 base and J shed 1 base, with 5 bases lying between them.

This clone was counted once. The chain joins TRBV7-2 to TRBJ2-2; D is uncertain. CDR1 is SGHTA and CDR2 is FQGNSA in the germline V gene. CDR3 size: 15 residues. Trimming took off 4 bases at V and 1 base at J, with 10 bases between the two ends. This CDR3 reads CASSSVGLNTGELFF. The CDR3 DNA reads TGTGCCAGCAGCTCTGTGGGCTTGAACACCGGGGAGCTGTTTTTT.

The V call is TRBV4-1, the J call TRBJ2-7, with a weak D call TRBD2 (5 bases). V was pared by 4 bases and J by 3 bases, with 13 bases between. CDR1 is MGHRA, CDR2 YSYEKL, per germline. This CDR3 is built from 14 residues. The DNA for the CDR3 is TGCGCCAGCAGCCGGGAGCAGGCCCTCTACGAGCAGTACTTC. It codes for CASSREQALYEQYF.

The chain has TRBV7-2 and TRBJ1-2; tentatively, D is TRBD1 (5 bases). The CDR3 has 15 amino acids. Trimming left V 5 bases short and J 5 bases short, with 18 bases between. Germline loops: CDR1 SGHTA, CDR2 FQGNSA. CDR3 region: CASSLTGTSTYGYTF. The CDR3 nucleotides are TGTGCCAGCAGCCTAACCGGGACTTCGACATATGGCTACACCTTC.

V usage is TRBV5-1 and J usage is TRBJ1-1; 8 bases are shared with TRBD1. V shed 3 bases, J shed 4 bases, and the junction held 2 bases outside the gene matches. In germline, CDR1 is SGHRS, CDR2 YFSETQ. There are 13 residues in the CDR3. The CDR3 region has the DNA TGCGCCAGCAGCTCCGACAGGGGCACTGAAGCTTTCTTT. Translating it yields CASSSDRGTEAFF. The entire variable domain, with the rest obtained from reference TRBV5-1 and TRBJ1-1, is as follows: KAGVTQTPRYLIKTRGQQVTLSCSPISGHRSVSWYQQTPGQGLQFLFEYFSETQRNKGNFPGRFSGRQFSNSRSEMNVSTLELGDSALYLCASSSDRGTEAFFGQGTRLTVV.

J is TRBJ2-7 and V is TRBV6-5, with a weak D call TRBD1 (6 bases). The CDR3 is made up of 10 amino acids. Trimming left V 10 bases short and J 9 bases short, with 13 bases between. CDR1 and CDR2 (germline): MNHEY, SVGAGI. The CDR3 sequence: CATGHKSQYF. In DNA form, the CDR3 reads TGTGCCACGGGACATAAGTCGCAGTACTTC.

J is TRBJ2-7 and V is TRBV5-6, with 11 nucleotides matching TRBD2. CDR1 and CDR2 from the germline V gene are SGHDT and YYEEEE. The ends lost 2 bases at V and 4 bases at J; junction bases unmatched: 2. This CDR3 has 14 residues. The CDR3 DNA reads TGTGCCAGCAGCTTCATAGCGGGAGGGTACGAGCAGTACTTC. This codes for CASSFIAGGYEQYF.

The rearrangement joins TRBV18 to TRBJ1-5; no clear D. Germline assignment: CDR1 KGHSH and CDR2 LQKENI. Trimming removed 2 bases at V and 1 base at J, with 3 bases between. The CDR3 runs to 13 residues. This CDR3 is CASSPESNQPQHF. The CDR3, as DNA: TGTGCCAGCTCACCAGAGAGCAATCAGCCCCAGCATTTT.

The J gene is TRBJ1-1, the V gene TRBV6-1; 9 bases map to TRBD1. V shed 3 bases, J shed 4 bases, and the junction held 6 bases outside the gene matches. Germline V CDR1 and CDR2: MNHNS, SASEGT. The CDR3 runs to 15 residues. In nucleotides, the CDR3 is TGTGCCAGCAGTGACCTTGGGACAGGGATCACTGAAGCTTTCTTT. This gives the protein CASSDLGTGITEAFF.

V and J are TRBV2 and TRBJ1-2; D is ambiguous. From germline, CDR1 is SNHLY and CDR2 FYNNEI. The CDR3 has 12 amino acids. Trimming shortened V by 6 bases and J by 0 bases, and 5 bases separated the two germline ends. DNA for the CDR3: TGTGCCAGCAGATCCACTAACTATGGCTACACCTTC. Its protein product is CASRSTNYGYTF.

The chain links TRBV28 to TRBJ2-7; D is undetermined. Germline-derived CDR1 and CDR2 are MDHEN and SYDVKM. V shed 10 bases and J shed 2 bases, with 18 bases lying between them. This CDR3 is built from 14 residues. The CDR3 nucleotides read TGTGCCACCACAGTTCCCATGAGCCCCTACGAGCAGTACTTC. Translated, it gives CATTVPMSPYEQYF.